The 5 T cell receptor beta chains below all came from one sample that was sequenced in a study of Ad26.COV2.S vaccination and SARS-CoV-2 variants. Here immunoSEQ multiplex PCR was the method, and the copy in TCRdb shows in-frame clones only, minus some. The sample holds a few hundred thousand clones, 90% seen once. Sample treatment: roughly 19 received Ad26.COV2.S at low or high dose, single or two shots; 5 received placebo; per-sample allocation not given. Sampling was performed 63 days after the first vaccine or placebo injection. The sequencing here drew on peripheral blood, taken in a trial of Ad26.COV2.S vaccine versus placebo. These receptors were collected from a person aged 18-65 years who received the Ad26.COV2.S COVID-19 vaccine or a placebo.

The gene calls are TRBV6-6 and TRBJ1-5, with TRBD1 as a possible D gene (6 bases). There are 15 residues in the CDR3. Germline V gene data show CDR1 as MNHNY and CDR2 as SVGAGI (reference sequence). V was cut by 4 bases and J by 3 bases, with 13 bases left in between. CDR3 coding DNA: TGTGCCAGCAGTTCGGACAGCTACCCCAATCAGCCCCAGCATTTT. Its translation: CASSSDSYPNQPQHF.

This chain joins TRBV24-1 and TRBJ1-5; D call uncertain. Trimming stripped 1 base from V and 5 bases from J, with 8 bases between. Germline V lookup: CDR1 KGHDR, CDR2 SFDVKD. This CDR3 has 14 amino acids. CDR3 sequence: CATSDLRSDQPQHF. DNA of the CDR3: TGTGCCACCAGTGATTTACGATCCGATCAGCCCCAGCATTTT.

The CDR3 loop reads CASSFGGVRRSPLHF. In nucleotides, the CDR3 is TGTGCCAGCAGTTTTGGTGGGGTAAGGAGATCACCCCTCCACTTT. This chain links TRBV28 with TRBJ1-6; D is unresolved. Trimming took 3 bases from V and 10 from J, leaving 16 bases between them. This CDR3 is 15 amino acids long. Germline V CDR1 and CDR2: MDHEN, SYDVKM.

The chain has TRBV10-3 and TRBJ1-3, with TRBD1 identical over 7 bases. CDR3 length: 15 amino acids. Germline CDR1 ENHRY, CDR2 SYGVKD. V was clipped by 1 base and J by 2 bases; unmatched bases: 2. CDR3 region: CAISEFQGAGNTIYF. CDR3 coding DNA: TGTGCCATCAGTGAGTTTCAGGGGGCTGGAAACACCATATATTTT.

The genes are TRBV7-2 and TRBJ2-7; D call uncertain. Germline V CDR1 and CDR2: SGHTA, FQGNSA. This CDR3 contains 15 residues. V dropped 1 base and J dropped 0 bases, with 10 bases sitting between them. The CDR3 region is CASSLVGRTSYEQYF. In DNA, the CDR3 is TGTGCCAGCAGCTTAGTAGGACGGACCTCCTACGAGCAGTACTTC. The complete variable domain, with remaining parts taken from reference TRBV7-2 and TRBJ2-7, reads GAGVSQSPSNKVTEKGKDVELRCDPISGHTALYWYRQSLGQGLEFLIYFQGNSAPDKSGLPSDRFSAERTGGSVSTLTIQRTQQEDSAVYLCASSLVGRTSYEQYFGPGTRLTVT.